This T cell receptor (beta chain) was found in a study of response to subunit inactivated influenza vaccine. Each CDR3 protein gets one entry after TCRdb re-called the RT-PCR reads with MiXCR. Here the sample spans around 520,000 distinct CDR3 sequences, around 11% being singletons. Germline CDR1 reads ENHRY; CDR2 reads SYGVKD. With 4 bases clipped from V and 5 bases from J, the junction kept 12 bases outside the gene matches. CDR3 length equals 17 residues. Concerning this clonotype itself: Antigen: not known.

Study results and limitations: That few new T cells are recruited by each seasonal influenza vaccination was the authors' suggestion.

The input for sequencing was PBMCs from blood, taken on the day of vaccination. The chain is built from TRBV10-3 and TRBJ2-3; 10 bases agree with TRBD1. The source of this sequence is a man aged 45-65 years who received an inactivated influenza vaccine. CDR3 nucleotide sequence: TGTGCCATCAGTGTGACCCGGGACAGGGGTACGGTAGATACGCAGTATTTT. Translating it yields CAISVTRDRGTVDTQYF.